This T cell receptor (beta chain) was recovered during a study of T cells after yellow fever vaccination. Points from the study as a whole: Compared with primary, the secondary response was weaker and peaked at day 5, not 15.

The CDR3 length is 15 residues. Germline CDR1 reads LGHNA; CDR2 reads YSLEER. J gave up 2 bases and V 1 base, and 5 bases lay outside the gene matches. TCRdb called the 5' RACE reads again in MiXCR, with one record for every CDR3 protein. The sample contains about 300,000 distinct CDR3 sequences, 6.8% of which appear only once. There are many counts of this clonotype. Its antigen is still unknown. This sequence joins TRBV4-3 and TRBJ2-7; 7 bases are shared with TRBD1. The clonotype was recovered from a man aged 18 to 29 who received the YFV17D yellow fever vaccine. Sequences were derived from PBMCs, sampled approximately 40 days after the first yellow fever vaccination. CDR3: CASSQGRDSPYEQYF. Written as DNA, the CDR3 is TGCGCCAGCAGCCAAGGAAGGGACAGCCCCTACGAGCAGTACTTC.